Listed here is a single T cell receptor (beta chain). Other DNA sequences of this sample code for an identical CDR3. Libraries were prepared by immunoSEQ multiplex PCR; TCRdb keeps only in-frame clonotypes and omits some of them. The sample holds 130,000 or so clones, 84% seen once. The data belong to a study of blood T cell repertoires in COVID-19. This study enrolled people aged roughly 18 to 89 from approximately 24 US geographic areas. The sequence derives from a man aged 35 to 55 with acute COVID-19. The sequencing input was PBMCs or T cells enriched from blood (not recorded which).

Here the CDR3 DNA reads TGTGCCAGCAGCGTAGACCGGGGGAACACTGAAGCTTTCTTT. It codes for CASSVDRGNTEAFF. This chain connects TRBV9 to TRBJ1-1; the D is unclear. Germline lookup yields CDR1 SGDLS and CDR2 YYNGEE. V was clipped by 0 bases and J by 1 base, with 7 bases between them. The length of the CDR3 is 14 residues.